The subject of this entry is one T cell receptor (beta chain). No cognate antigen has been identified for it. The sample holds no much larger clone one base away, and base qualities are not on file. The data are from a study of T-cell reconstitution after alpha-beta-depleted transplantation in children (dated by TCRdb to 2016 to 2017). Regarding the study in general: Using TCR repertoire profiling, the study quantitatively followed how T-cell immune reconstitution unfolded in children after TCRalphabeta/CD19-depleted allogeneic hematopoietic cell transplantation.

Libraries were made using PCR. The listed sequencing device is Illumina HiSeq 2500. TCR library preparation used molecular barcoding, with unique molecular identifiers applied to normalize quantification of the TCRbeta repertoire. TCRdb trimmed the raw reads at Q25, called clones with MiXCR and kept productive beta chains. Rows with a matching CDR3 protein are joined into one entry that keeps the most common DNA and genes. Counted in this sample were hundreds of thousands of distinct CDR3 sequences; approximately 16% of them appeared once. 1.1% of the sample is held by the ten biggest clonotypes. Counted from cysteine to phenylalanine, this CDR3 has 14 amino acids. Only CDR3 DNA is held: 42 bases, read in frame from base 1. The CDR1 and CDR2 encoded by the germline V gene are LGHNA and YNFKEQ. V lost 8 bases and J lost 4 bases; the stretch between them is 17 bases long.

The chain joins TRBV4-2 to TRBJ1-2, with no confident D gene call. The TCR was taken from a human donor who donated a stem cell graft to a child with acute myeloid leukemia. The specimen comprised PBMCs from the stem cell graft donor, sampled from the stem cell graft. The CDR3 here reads CASGPAGLCYGYTF. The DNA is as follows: TGTGCCAGCGGCCCCGCGGGCCTCTGCTATGGCTACACCTTC.